These T cell receptor beta chains were read from a single sample in a study of blood T cell repertoires in COVID-19. TCRdb's table, derived via immunoSEQ multiplex PCR, lists solely in-frame clones and lacks some. The sample has under 80,000 clones, 86% seen once. Sequenced material: peripheral blood. The receptors derive from an elderly man in a cohort sampled during active COVID-19. The CDR3 runs from the conserved cysteine through the conserved F or W. A D gene is named only where the DNA matches it firmly. Some rows have no size entry. The others give once, few or many, or a class for an expanded clone.

clone size,J gene,D gene,V gene,CDR3 DNA,CDR3 protein
-,TRBJ2-3,TRBD1,TRBV24-1,TGTGCCACCAGTGAAAGAGGGACAGCTTATACGCAGTATTTT,CATSERGTAYTQYF
-,TRBJ2-5,-,TRBV7-8,TGTGCCAGCAGTCTAGCGTTCCAAGAGACCCAGTACTTC,CASSLAFQETQYF
-,TRBJ1-2,TRBD1,TRBV5-6,TGTGCCAGCAGCCCGTGGGACAGGGCATATGGCTACACCTTC,CASSPWDRAYGYTF
-,TRBJ1-6,TRBD1,TRBV9,TGTGCCAGCAGCGTAGAAGGGGCAGGGGGAACACCCCTCCACTTT,CASSVEGAGGTPLHF
-,TRBJ2-1,TRBD2,TRBV7-8,TGTGCCAGCAGCTCCCTACTAGCGGGGGGACTAAGCTCCTACAATGAGCAGTTCTTC,CASSSLLAGGLSSYNEQFF
-,TRBJ2-2,-,TRBV7-2,TGTGCCAGCAGCTTAGTATTTAACACCGGGGAGCTGTTTTTT,CASSLVFNTGELFF
-,TRBJ1-2,-,TRBV27,TGTGCCAGCAAGGGGAACGCTAACTATGGCTACACCTTC,CASKGNANYGYTF
-,TRBJ2-7,TRBD1,TRBV11-2,TGTGCCAGCAGCCCCGGACAGGGCCCCTACGAGCAGTACTTC,CASSPGQGPYEQYF
few,TRBJ1-5,TRBD1,TRBV27,TGTGCCAGCAGTCCTACAGGGGTAGGTCAGCCCCAGCATTTT,CASSPTGVGQPQHF
-,TRBJ2-4,-,TRBV5-4,TGTGCCAGCAGCTTCGGCGGAGCCAAAAACATTCAGTACTTC,CASSFGGAKNIQYF
-,TRBJ2-1,-,TRBV5-4,TGTGCCAGCAGCCTCATTTTGGGAGGCGAGCAGTTCTTC,CASSLILGGEQFF
-,TRBJ2-3,-,TRBV5-1,TGCGCCAGCAGCTTGGTCCGAGGGTCGGGCGCAGATACGCAGTATTTT,CASSLVRGSGADTQYF
-,TRBJ1-4,-,TRBV18,TGTGCCAGCTCACCAAGGGGGGGCTGGGATGAAAAACTGTTTTTT,CASSPRGGWDEKLFF
once,TRBJ2-3,TRBD2,TRBV11-2,TGTGCCAGCAGCCCACAATCGACTAGCCCGGTAGATACGCAGTATTTT,CASSPQSTSPVDTQYF
-,TRBJ1-4,-,TRBV20-1,TGCAGTGCTAGTAGCCCCCCAGGGGAAACTAATGAAAAACTGTTTTTT,CSASSPPGETNEKLFF
-,TRBJ2-2,-,TRBV24-1,TGTGCCACCAGTACGGGGTTCGACGGGGAGCTGTTTTTT,CATSTGFDGELFF
-,TRBJ1-2,-,TRBV24-1,TGTGCCACCAGTGACGACTATGGCTACACCTTC,CATSDDYGYTF
-,TRBJ2-3,-,TRBV19,TGTGCCAGTGCTTTGGGCCCCATAGGGGCAGATACGCAGTATTTT,CASALGPIGADTQYF
-,TRBJ2-1,TRBD2,TRBV3-1/TRBV3-2,TGTGCCAGCAGCCAACTGAGCGGGGGATACAATGAGCAGTTCTTC,CASSQLSGGYNEQFF
-,TRBJ2-5,-,TRBV11-2,TGTGCCAGCAGCTTACGGGGTCAAGAGACCCAGTACTTC,CASSLRGQETQYF
once,TRBJ1-6,-,TRBV6-5,TGTGCCAGCAGGGTTAGTTCACCCCTCCACTTT,CASRVSSPLHF
-,TRBJ2-5,TRBD2,TRBV10-3,TGTGCCATCAGTTTTAGCGGGGGGGCCGGAGAGACCCAGTACTTC,CAISFSGGAGETQYF
-,TRBJ1-1,TRBD1,TRBV28,TGTGCCAGCAGTCCCCTAGGACAGGTCGGGAACACTGAAGCTTTCTTT,CASSPLGQVGNTEAFF
-,TRBJ1-4,-,TRBV19,TGTGCCAGTAATGGGGTGGGGCGTGAAAAACTGTTTTTT,CASNGVGREKLFF
once,TRBJ1-4,TRBD1,TRBV4-2,TGTGCCAGCAGCCAGATAACAGGGGGTAATGAAAAACTGTTTTTT,CASSQITGGNEKLFF
-,TRBJ2-2,TRBD2,TRBV24-1,TGTGCCACCAGTGACCCGACTAGCGGGGGAACCGGGGAGCTGTTTTTT,CATSDPTSGGTGELFF
-,TRBJ2-1,TRBD1,TRBV7-2,TGTGCCAGCAGCCAGGACAGGGGGAATGAGCAGTTCTTC,CASSQDRGNEQFF
-,TRBJ2-1,TRBD2,TRBV7-8,TGTGCCAGCAGCTTAGCCCGGACTAGAGGGAGGACCTGGAGCTCCTACAATGAGCAGTTCTTC,CASSLARTRGRTWSSYNEQFF
-,TRBJ2-1,TRBD2,TRBV7-3,TGTGCCAGCAGCCGTAGCGGGGATTCCTACAATGAGCAGTTCTTC,CASSRSGDSYNEQFF
few,TRBJ1-1,TRBD1,TRBV7-6,TGTGCCAGCAGCTCCGGGACAGGGGGGAACACTGAAGCTTTCTTT,CASSSGTGGNTEAFF
-,TRBJ2-1,TRBD2,TRBV7-2,TGTGCCAGCAGCTTTACTAGCGGGGACAATGAGCAGTTCTTC,CASSFTSGDNEQFF
-,TRBJ1-1,-,TRBV7-2,TGTGCCAGCAGCTTAACAGGGCGGGCTTTCTTT,CASSLTGRAFF
once,TRBJ2-5,-,TRBV27,TGTGCCAGCAGTTTAAGAGGGGGTGTAGGAGAGACCCAGTACTTC,CASSLRGGVGETQYF
-,TRBJ1-3,TRBD1,TRBV25-1,TGTGCCAGCAGTGAGCTGACAGGGAATGGAAACACCATATATTTT,CASSELTGNGNTIYF
-,TRBJ2-2,-,TRBV6-6,TGTGCCAGCAGTTACCAGGGGACCAACACCGGGGAGCTGTTTTTT,CASSYQGTNTGELFF
-,TRBJ1-4,-,TRBV27,TGTGCCAGCAGTTTATATGGGGGGTCTAATGAAAAACTGTTTTTT,CASSLYGGSNEKLFF
-,TRBJ2-1,-,TRBV4-1,TGCGCCAGCAGCCCCCCAGGCAGGGGCTTGTACAATGAGCAGTTCTTC,CASSPPGRGLYNEQFF